The 19 T cell receptor beta chains presented below share a single source sample, sequenced in a study of CD8 T cells in ankylosing spondylitis. The study, taken as a whole, reports: Seemingly characteristic of ankylosing spondylitis blood was a TCR beta motif consisting of about 8 highly homologous variants.

The antigens these receptors bind are not known. TCRdb re-called the 5' RACE reads with MiXCR, one entry per CDR3 protein. The repertoire holds around 770,000 distinct CDR3 sequences, with 12% as singletons. Material: blood, either unsorted or a sorted T cell fraction (not recorded which). These receptor sequences come from a male donor with ankylosing spondylitis.

In its sample, this clonotype was seen a few times. This chain uses TRBV20-1 with TRBJ2-4, with 8 bases that match TRBD2. The CDR3 contains 16 residues. Germline V gene sequence: CDR1 DFQATT, CDR2 SNEGSKA (reference sequence). With 1 base clipped from V and 0 bases from J, the junction kept 5 bases outside the gene matches. CDR3 DNA: TGCAGTGCTAGAGCCGTACTAGCGGTAGCCAAAAACATTCAGTACTTC. Protein: CSARAVLAVAKNIQYF.

This clonotype was detected a few times. The J gene is TRBJ1-2, the V gene TRBV12-3 or TRBV12-4, with D unresolved. The CDR3 extends over 13 amino acids. Trimming took off 5 bases at V and 8 bases at J, with 15 bases between the two ends. The CDR3 region has the DNA TGTGCCAGCAGTCCCAGCCTCTCTAGGGGCTACACCTTC. Its translation: CASSPSLSRGYTF.

The rearrangement links TRBV7-9 to TRBJ2-2; perhaps TRBD2 as D (5 bases). Germline lookup yields CDR1 SEHNR and CDR2 FQNEAQ (reference sequence). V lost 4 bases and J 1 base, leaving 13 bases between the germline ends. The CDR3 sequence is 16 residues long. The CDR3 DNA follows: TGTGCCAGCAGCTCTATGTACGGGGTGAACACCGGGGAGCTGTTTTTT. It translates to CASSSMYGVNTGELFF.

This chain connects TRBV25-1 to TRBJ1-3; the D gene is possibly TRBD1 (5 bases). CDR3 length: 14 residues. Deletions cut 0 bases from V and 4 bases from J, with 7 bases between. Germline V gives CDR1 MGHDK, CDR2 SYGVNS. In DNA, the CDR3 is TGTGCCAGCAGTGAATATGGGGCGGGAAACACCATATATTTT. Residues: CASSEYGAGNTIYF.

This clonotype was detected only a few times. This rearrangement joins TRBV20-1 to TRBJ2-1; D is possibly TRBD2 (5 bases). From germline, CDR1 is DFQATT and CDR2 SNEGSKA (reference sequence). The CDR3 runs 15 residues. V lost 6 bases and J lost 0, with 15 bases in between. Written as DNA, the CDR3 is TGCAGTGCCAGGAGGTGGCGGAGCTCCTACAATGAGCAGTTCTTC. Amino acids: CSARRWRSSYNEQFF.

Note on this clonotype: One junction end does not reproduce the germline sequence, and a read error may be involved. The chain recombines TRBV12-3 or TRBV12-4 with TRBJ2-3, with D unclear. The CDR3 runs to 13 residues. DNA for the CDR3: TGTGCCAGCAGTTTATTGTCCACAGATACGCAGAATTTT. Its protein is CASSLLSTDTQNF.

This clonotype came up a few times. One junction end disagrees with the germline gene, perhaps due to a read error. The V and J genes are TRBV28 and TRBJ1-1; possible D gene TRBD1, 5 bases. Germline CDR1 and CDR2: MDHEN and SYDVKM. This CDR3 is built from 15 residues. The CDR3 region has the DNA TGTGCCTGCAGTGGGTCGACAGCGTCCGTGGGTGAAGCTTTCTTT. It codes for CACSGSTASVGEAFF.

This sequence joins TRBV24-1 and TRBJ1-1, with D possibly being TRBD1 (5 bases). Germline V gives CDR1 KGHDR, CDR2 SFDVKD. Trimming took 3 bases from V and 5 from J, leaving 15 bases between them. CDR3 length: 15 amino acids. CDR3 nucleotide sequence: TGTGCCACCAGTGATCCTAGACGGGGGATGACTGAAGCTTTCTTT. Its translation: CATSDPRRGMTEAFF.

This clonotype showed up just a few times. The chain couples TRBV7-2 to TRBJ2-5; tentatively, D is TRBD1 (8 bases). V dropped 4 bases and J dropped 5 bases, with 14 bases sitting between them. The CDR3 sequence is 14 residues long. The germline CDR1 and CDR2 sequences are SGHTA and FQGNSA. As DNA, the CDR3 is TGTGCCAGCAGCTCGGACAGGGAGGGCGAGACCCAGTACTTC. It specifies CASSSDREGETQYF. Full variable domain (remainder filled in from reference TRBV7-2 and TRBJ2-5): GAGVSQSPSNKVTEKGKDVELRCDPISGHTALYWYRQSLGQGLEFLIYFQGNSAPDKSGLPSDRFSAERTGGSVSTLTIQRTQQEDSAVYLCASSSDREGETQYFGPGTRLLVL.

The chain carries TRBV4-1 and TRBJ2-1, with 10 bases fitting TRBD2. The CDR3 length is 18 residues. Unmatched junction bases numbered 12, after V lost 3 bases and J lost 4 bases. The V gene's germline CDR1 is MGHRA and CDR2 YSYEKL. The CDR3 DNA follows: TGCGCCAGCAGCCAGAAATCCGGGACTAGCGTTGATTACAATGAGCAGTTCTTC. This encodes CASSQKSGTSVDYNEQFF.

A few counts support this clonotype. This rearrangement joins TRBV5-5 to TRBJ1-1; no clear D. There are 14 residues in the CDR3. V gave up 4 bases and J gave up 0 bases, with 10 bases separating them. Germline assignment: CDR1 SGHKS and CDR2 YYEKEE (reference sequence). In DNA form, the CDR3 reads TGTGCCAGCAGCCCACGTCCTATGAACACTGAAGCTTTCTTT. It translates to CASSPRPMNTEAFF.

This clonotype was seen a handful of times. The chain has TRBV25-1 and TRBJ1-1, with 7 bases fitting TRBD1. Trimming cost V 8 bases and J 3 bases; bases outside gene matches: 6. The CDR3 sequence is 13 residues long. The germline gives CDR1 MGHDK, CDR2 SYGVNS. CDR3 coding DNA: TGTGCCAGCCGATCAACAGGGGACACTGAAGCTTTCTTT. This translates into CASRSTGDTEAFF.

This clonotype appeared a few times. The chain combines TRBV29-1 with TRBJ1-2; D not certain. The CDR3 extends over 11 amino acids. V was trimmed by 5 bases and J by 6 bases, leaving 10 bases between them. Germline V gives CDR1 SQVTM, CDR2 ANQGSEA. The CDR3 nucleotides are TGCAGCGTTCGAATCGGAGATGGCTACACCTTC. Translated, it gives CSVRIGDGYTF.

The V gene is TRBV7-9, the J gene TRBJ2-1, with 10 nucleotides matching TRBD2. Germline lookup yields CDR1 SEHNR and CDR2 FQNEAQ (reference sequence). The junction had 5 bases not matched to a gene; V was cut back by 10 bases and J by 2 bases. The CDR3 has 14 amino acids. CDR3 sequence: CATQAGGPYNEQFF. The CDR3 DNA is TGTGCCACCCAAGCGGGGGGGCCCTACAATGAGCAGTTCTTC.

The sample holds many counts of this clonotype. V is TRBV10-3 and J is TRBJ2-1, with D maybe TRBD1 (5 bases). CDR1 ENHRY and CDR2 SYGVKD come from the germline V gene. CDR3 size: 13 residues. Trimming pared 6 bases from V and 9 bases from J, leaving 15 bases between. The CDR3 bases are TGTGCCATCAGGGGGCCGGTAGGCAGTGAGCAGTTCTTC. This sequence encodes CAIRGPVGSEQFF.

V usage is TRBV7-2 and J usage is TRBJ2-7; D gene unclear. Between the trimmed V and J ends, which lost 1 base and 3 bases, there was a span of 10 bases. Germline CDR1 SGHTA, CDR2 FQGNSA. There are 14 residues in the CDR3. The CDR3 spells CASSLGVTVYEQYF. As DNA, the CDR3 is TGTGCCAGCAGCTTAGGCGTAACCGTCTACGAGCAGTACTTC. Based on the CDR3 plus reference TRBV7-2 and TRBJ2-7, the full variable domain is GAGVSQSPSNKVTEKGKDVELRCDPISGHTALYWYRQSLGQGLEFLIYFQGNSAPDKSGLPSDRFSAERTGGSVSTLTIQRTQQEDSAVYLCASSLGVTVYEQYFGPGTRLTVT.

The genes are TRBV15 and TRBJ2-7, with 7 bases identical to TRBD2. Trimming took 0 bases from V and 2 from J; bases not matched to a gene: 7. Germline CDR1 and CDR2: LNHNV and YYDKDF (reference sequence). The CDR3 runs to 16 residues. In DNA form, the CDR3 reads TGTGCCACCAGCAGAGACCGCCAGCGGGGCACCTACGAGCAGTACTTC. Translation: CATSRDRQRGTYEQYF. The whole variable domain, filled in from reference TRBV15 and TRBJ2-7, reads DAMVIQNPRYQVTQFGKPVTLSCSQTLNHNVMYWYQQKSSQAPKLLFHYYDKDFNNEADTPDNFQSRRPNTSFCFLDIRSPGLGDTAMYLCATSRDRQRGTYEQYFGPGTRLTVT.

The V and J genes are TRBV28 and TRBJ2-4, with D hard to call. Germline-derived CDR1 and CDR2 are MDHEN and SYDVKM. CDR3 length: 15 amino acids. V lost 4 bases and J lost 0, with 10 bases in between. The CDR3 sequence: CASSYKYLAKNIQYF. The CDR3 bases are TGTGCCAGCAGTTACAAGTACCTAGCCAAAAACATTCAGTACTTC. Full variable domain (remainder filled in from reference TRBV28 and TRBJ2-4): DVKVTQSSRYLVKRTGEKVFLECVQDMDHENMFWYRQDPGLGLRLIYFSYDVKMKEKGDIPEGYSVSREKKERFSLILESASTNQTSMYLCASSYKYLAKNIQYFGAGTRLSVL.

This chain connects TRBV2 to TRBJ1-1; possible D gene TRBD1, 5 bases. Per the germline V gene, CDR1 is SNHLY and CDR2 is FYNNEI. The ends were cut back, 5 bases at V and 5 bases at J, with 12 bases in the middle. This CDR3 contains 13 residues. The CDR3 reads CASSRQLRTEAFF. The DNA for the CDR3 is TGTGCCAGCAGTAGACAGTTGAGGACTGAAGCTTTCTTT.